The source of this TCR beta chain is a study of blood T cells in healthy people across ages. Study observations and caveats: Estimated diversity, derived from one million T cells, was regarded as an underestimate.

Trimming left V 5 bases short and J 4 bases short, with 11 bases between. The CDR3 length is 13 residues. Germline CDR1 is LNHNV and CDR2 is YYDKDF (reference sequence). The study recruited healthy Caucasian donors from Russia who were aged about 6 to 90. The authors drew roughly 9.8 milliliters of peripheral blood from each donor. Total RNA was extracted at no less than 6 micrograms per sample. The second PCR ran about 6 to 12 cycles with a sample-barcoded 5' primer and J-beta primers. TCRdb independently ran MiXCR on the 5' RACE reads; one entry per CDR3 protein. This table has fewer than 900,000 distinct CDR3 sequences, approximately 35% appearing once. On this clonotype itself: Its matching antigen is unknown.

The chain recombines TRBV15 with TRBJ1-1; D possibly corresponds to TRBD1 (5 bases). The source is a man younger than 35 in good health. The sample consisted of blood. The DNA for the CDR3 is TGTGCCACCAGCGGGGGGACGGTCACTGAAGCTTTCTTT. Amino acid sequence: CATSGGTVTEAFF.